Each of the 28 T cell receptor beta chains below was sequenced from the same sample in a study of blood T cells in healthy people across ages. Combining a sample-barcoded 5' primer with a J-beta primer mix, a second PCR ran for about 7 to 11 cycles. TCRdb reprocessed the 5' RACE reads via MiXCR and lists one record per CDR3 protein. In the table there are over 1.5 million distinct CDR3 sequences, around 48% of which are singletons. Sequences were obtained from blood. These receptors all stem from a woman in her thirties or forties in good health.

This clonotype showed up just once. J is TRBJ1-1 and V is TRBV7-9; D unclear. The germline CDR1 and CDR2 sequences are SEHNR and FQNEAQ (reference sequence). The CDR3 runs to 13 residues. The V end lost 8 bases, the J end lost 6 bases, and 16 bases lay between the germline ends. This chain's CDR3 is CASPPVEGAEAFF. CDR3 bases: TGTGCCAGCCCCCCTGTTGAGGGAGCTGAAGCTTTCTTT.

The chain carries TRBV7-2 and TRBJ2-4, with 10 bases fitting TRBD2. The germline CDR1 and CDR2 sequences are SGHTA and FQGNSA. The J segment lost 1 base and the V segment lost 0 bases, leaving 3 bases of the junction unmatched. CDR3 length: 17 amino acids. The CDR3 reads CASSLALAGAAKNIQYF. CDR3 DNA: TGTGCCAGCAGCTTAGCCCTAGCGGGGGCGGCCAAAAACATTCAGTACTTC. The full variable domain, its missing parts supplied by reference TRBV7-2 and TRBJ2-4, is GAGVSQSPSNKVTEKGKDVELRCDPISGHTALYWYRQSLGQGLEFLIYFQGNSAPDKSGLPSDRFSAERTGGSVSTLTIQRTQQEDSAVYLCASSLALAGAAKNIQYFGAGTRLSVL.

The CDR3 here is CASSQDFTAGSGELFF. DNA of the CDR3: TGCGCCAGCAGCCAAGATTTTACAGCGGGGTCGGGGGAGCTGTTTTTT. This chain uses TRBV4-3 with TRBJ2-2, with 7 bases aligning to TRBD2. From germline, CDR1 is LGHNA and CDR2 YSLEER. This CDR3 spans 16 amino acids. The V and J ends lost 0 bases and 8 bases, in that order; junction bases with no gene match: 9.

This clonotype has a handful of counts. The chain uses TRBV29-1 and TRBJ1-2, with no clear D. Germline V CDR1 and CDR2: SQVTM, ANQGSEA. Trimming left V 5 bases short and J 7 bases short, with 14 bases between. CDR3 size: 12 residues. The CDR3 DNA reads TGCAGCGTTCAGTGGGGAAACGGTGGCTACACCTTC. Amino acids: CSVQWGNGGYTF.

Here the CDR3 reads CASSLLTGFKTQYF. DNA of the CDR3: TGTGCCAGCAGCTTACTGACAGGGTTCAAGACCCAGTACTTC. The V call is TRBV5-8, the J call TRBJ2-5, with 7 bases matching TRBD1. J lost 6 bases, V lost 2 bases, and 7 bases had no gene match. The CDR3 runs to 14 residues. CDR1 and CDR2 (germline): SGHTS, YDEGEE.

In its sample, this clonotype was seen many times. The CDR3 sequence is CASSGTSGVHEQYF. The CDR3 region has the DNA TGCGCCAGCAGTGGGACTAGCGGGGTCCACGAGCAGTACTTC. The V call is TRBV10-2, the J call TRBJ2-7; the match to TRBD2 covers 12 bases. Germline V gives CDR1 WSHSY, CDR2 SAAADI. The CDR3 contains 14 residues. J was trimmed by 5 bases and V by 4 bases; bases with no gene match: 3.

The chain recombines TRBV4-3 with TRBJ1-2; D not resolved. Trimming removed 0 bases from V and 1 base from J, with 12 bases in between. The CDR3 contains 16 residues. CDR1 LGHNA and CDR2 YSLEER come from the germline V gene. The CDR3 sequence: CASSQDITSLNYGYTF. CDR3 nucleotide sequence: TGCGCCAGCAGCCAAGATATCACATCACTTAACTATGGCTACACCTTC.

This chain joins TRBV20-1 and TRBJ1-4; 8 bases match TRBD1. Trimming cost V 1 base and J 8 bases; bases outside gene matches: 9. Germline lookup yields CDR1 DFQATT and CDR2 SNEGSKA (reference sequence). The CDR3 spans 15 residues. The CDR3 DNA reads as TGCAGTGCTAGAGTTCCACAGGGGGTTTGGGAAAAACTGTTTTTT. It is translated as CSARVPQGVWEKLFF.

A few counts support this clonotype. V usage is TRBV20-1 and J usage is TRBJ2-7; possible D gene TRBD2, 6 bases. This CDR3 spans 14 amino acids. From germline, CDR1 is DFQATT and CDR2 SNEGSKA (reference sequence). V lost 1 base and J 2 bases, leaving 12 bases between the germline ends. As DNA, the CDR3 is TGCAGTGCTAGAGCCGCGCGGGGAACCTACGAGCAGTACTTC. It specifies CSARAARGTYEQYF.

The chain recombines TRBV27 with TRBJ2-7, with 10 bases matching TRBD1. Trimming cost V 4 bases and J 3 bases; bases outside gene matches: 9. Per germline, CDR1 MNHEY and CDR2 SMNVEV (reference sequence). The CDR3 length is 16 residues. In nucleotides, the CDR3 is TGTGCCAGCAGTTCGCCCCGGGACAGGGGTGTCTACGAGCAGTACTTC. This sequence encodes CASSSPRDRGVYEQYF.

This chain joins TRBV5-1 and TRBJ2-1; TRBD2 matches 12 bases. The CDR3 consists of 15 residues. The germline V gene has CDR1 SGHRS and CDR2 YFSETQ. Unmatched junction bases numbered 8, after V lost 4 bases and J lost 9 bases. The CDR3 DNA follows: TGCGCCAGCAGCCTACTAGCGGGGGGCTTGAGTGAGCAGTTCTTC. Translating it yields CASSLLAGGLSEQFF.

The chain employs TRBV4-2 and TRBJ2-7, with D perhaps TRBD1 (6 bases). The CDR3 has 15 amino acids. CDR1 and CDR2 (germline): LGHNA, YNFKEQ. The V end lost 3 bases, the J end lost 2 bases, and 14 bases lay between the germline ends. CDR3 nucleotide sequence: TGTGCCAGCAGCCAGACAGGCTTTAGCCCCTACGAGCAGTACTTC. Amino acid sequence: CASSQTGFSPYEQYF.

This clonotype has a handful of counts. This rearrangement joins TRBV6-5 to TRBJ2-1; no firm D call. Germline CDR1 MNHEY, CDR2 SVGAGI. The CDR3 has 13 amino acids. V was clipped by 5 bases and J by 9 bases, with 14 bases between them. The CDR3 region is CASSLSTWSEQFF. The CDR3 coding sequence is TGTGCCAGCAGTCTATCCACTTGGAGTGAGCAGTTCTTC.

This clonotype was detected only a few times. CDR3 in DNA: TGTGCCAGCAGTTATGGGGGGGCTGGGAATCAGCCCCAGCATTTT. It is translated as CASSYGGAGNQPQHF. The chain is built from TRBV6-6 and TRBJ1-5; perhaps TRBD1 as D (6 bases). This CDR3 contains 15 residues. Trimming left V 3 bases short and J 4 bases short, with 13 bases between. Germline lookup yields CDR1 MNHNY and CDR2 SVGAGI (reference sequence).

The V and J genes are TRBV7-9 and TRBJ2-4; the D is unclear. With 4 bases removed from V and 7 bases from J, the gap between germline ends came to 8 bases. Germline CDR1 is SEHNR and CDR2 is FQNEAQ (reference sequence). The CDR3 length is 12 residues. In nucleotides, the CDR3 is TGTGCCAGCAGCTCAGACCCGAACATTCAGTACTTC. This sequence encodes CASSSDPNIQYF.

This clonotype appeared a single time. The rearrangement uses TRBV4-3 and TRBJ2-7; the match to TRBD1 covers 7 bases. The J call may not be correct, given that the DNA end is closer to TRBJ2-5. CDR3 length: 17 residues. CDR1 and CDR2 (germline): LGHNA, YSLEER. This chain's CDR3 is CASSQEGVRGRGETQYF. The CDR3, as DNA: TGCGCCAGCAGCCAAGAGGGAGTAAGGGGGCGCGGGGAGACCCAGTACTTC.

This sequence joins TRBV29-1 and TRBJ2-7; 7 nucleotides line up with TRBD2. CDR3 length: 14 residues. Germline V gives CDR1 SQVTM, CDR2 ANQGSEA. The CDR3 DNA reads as TGCAGTACCAGGGAGGGGTCGAGCTCCTACGAGCAGTACTTC. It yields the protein CSTREGSSSYEQYF.

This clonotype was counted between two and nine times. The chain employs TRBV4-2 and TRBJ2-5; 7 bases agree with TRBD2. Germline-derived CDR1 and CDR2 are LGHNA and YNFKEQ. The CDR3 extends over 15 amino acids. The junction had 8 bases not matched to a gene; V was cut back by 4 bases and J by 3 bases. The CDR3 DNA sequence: TGTGCCAGCAGCCCCTCTCGTCGGGGGGAAGAGACCCAGTACTTC. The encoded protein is CASSPSRRGEETQYF.

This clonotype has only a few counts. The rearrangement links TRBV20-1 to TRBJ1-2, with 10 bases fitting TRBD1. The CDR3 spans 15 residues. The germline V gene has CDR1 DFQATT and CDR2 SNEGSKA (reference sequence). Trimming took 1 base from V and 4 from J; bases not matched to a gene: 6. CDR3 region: CSARAPGQGPYGYTF. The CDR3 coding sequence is TGCAGTGCTAGAGCCCCGGGACAGGGGCCCTATGGCTACACCTTC.

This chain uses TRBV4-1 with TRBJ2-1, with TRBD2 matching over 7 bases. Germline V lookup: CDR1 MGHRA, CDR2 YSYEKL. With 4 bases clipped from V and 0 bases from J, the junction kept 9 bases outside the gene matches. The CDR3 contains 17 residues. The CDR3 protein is CASSPSGRGGSYNEQFF. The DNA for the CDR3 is TGCGCCAGCAGCCCATCCGGTCGCGGGGGCTCCTACAATGAGCAGTTCTTC.

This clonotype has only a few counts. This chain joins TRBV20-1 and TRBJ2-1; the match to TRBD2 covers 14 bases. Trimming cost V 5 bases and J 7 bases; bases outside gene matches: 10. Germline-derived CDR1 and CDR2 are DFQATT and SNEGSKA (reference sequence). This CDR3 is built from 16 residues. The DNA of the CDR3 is TGCAGTGCTTCATCCGGGACTAGCGGGGGAGGTAATGAGCAGTTCTTC. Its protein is CSASSGTSGGGNEQFF.

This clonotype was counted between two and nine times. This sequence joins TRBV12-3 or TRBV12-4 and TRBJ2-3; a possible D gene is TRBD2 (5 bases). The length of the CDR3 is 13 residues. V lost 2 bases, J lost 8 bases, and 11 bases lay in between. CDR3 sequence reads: CASSLLAAGTQYF. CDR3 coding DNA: TGTGCCAGCAGTTTACTAGCAGCTGGTACGCAGTATTTT.

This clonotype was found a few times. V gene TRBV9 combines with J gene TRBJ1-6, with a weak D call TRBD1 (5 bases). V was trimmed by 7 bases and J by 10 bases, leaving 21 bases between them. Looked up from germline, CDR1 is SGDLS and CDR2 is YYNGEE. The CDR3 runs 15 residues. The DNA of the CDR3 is TGTGCCAGCGCCCGGGGACGGGAGTACCAATCACCCCTCCACTTT. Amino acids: CASARGREYQSPLHF.

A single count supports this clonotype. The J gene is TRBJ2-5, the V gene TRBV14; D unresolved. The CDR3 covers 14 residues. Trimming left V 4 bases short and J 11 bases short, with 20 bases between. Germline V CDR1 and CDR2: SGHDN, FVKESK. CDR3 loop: CASSLVAVYNEQYF. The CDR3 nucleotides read TGTGCCAGCAGCCTAGTGGCAGTCTACAATGAGCAGTACTTC.

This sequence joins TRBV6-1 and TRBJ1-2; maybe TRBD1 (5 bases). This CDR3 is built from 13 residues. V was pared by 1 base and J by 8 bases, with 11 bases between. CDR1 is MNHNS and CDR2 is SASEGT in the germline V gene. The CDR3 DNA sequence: TGTGCCAGCAGTGAAGGGACAAGTCGAGGCTACACCTTC. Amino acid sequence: CASSEGTSRGYTF.

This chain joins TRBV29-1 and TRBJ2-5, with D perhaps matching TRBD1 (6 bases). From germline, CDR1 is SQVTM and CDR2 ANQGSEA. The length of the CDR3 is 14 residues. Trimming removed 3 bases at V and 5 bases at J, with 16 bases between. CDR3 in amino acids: CSVDDHRVGETQYF. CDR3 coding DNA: TGCAGCGTTGATGACCACAGGGTGGGGGAGACCCAGTACTTC. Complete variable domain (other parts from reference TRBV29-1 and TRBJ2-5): SAVISQKPSRDICQRGTSLTIQCQVDSQVTMMFWYRQQPGQSLTLIATANQGSEATYESGFVIDKFPISRPNLTFSTLTVSNMSPEDSSIYLCSVDDHRVGETQYFGPGTRLLVL.

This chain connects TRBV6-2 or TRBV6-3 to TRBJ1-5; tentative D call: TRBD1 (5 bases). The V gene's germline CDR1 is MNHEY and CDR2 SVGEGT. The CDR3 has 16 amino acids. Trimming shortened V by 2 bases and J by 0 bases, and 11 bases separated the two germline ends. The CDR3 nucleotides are TGTGCCAGCAGTTACCCGACAGACGTTAGCAATCAGCCCCAGCATTTT. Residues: CASSYPTDVSNQPQHF.

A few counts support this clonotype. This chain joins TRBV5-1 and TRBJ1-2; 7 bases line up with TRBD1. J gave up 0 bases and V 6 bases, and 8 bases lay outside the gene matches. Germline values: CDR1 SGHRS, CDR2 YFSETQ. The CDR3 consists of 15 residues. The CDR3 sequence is CASTRTGTANYGYTF. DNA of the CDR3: TGCGCCAGCACCCGGACCGGGACAGCTAACTATGGCTACACCTTC.